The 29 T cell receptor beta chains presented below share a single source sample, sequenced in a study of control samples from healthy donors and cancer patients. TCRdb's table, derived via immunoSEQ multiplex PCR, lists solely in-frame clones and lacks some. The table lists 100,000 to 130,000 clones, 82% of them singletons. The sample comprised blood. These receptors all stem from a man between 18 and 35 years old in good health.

The CDR3 protein is CASSSSGGSPSGANVLTF. The DNA of the CDR3 is TGTGCCAGCAGTTCATCGGGGGGCTCACCCTCTGGGGCCAACGTCCTGACTTTC. The chain joins TRBV28 to TRBJ2-6; weak D call: TRBD2 (7 bases). The germline CDR1 and CDR2 sequences are MDHEN and SYDVKM. The CDR3 runs 18 residues. Trimming shortened V by 4 bases and J by 0 bases, and 16 bases separated the two germline ends. Together with reference TRBV28 and TRBJ2-6, the CDR3 gives the full variable domain: DVKVTQSSRYLVKRTGEKVFLECVQDMDHENMFWYRQDPGLGLRLIYFSYDVKMKEKGDIPEGYSVSREKKERFSLILESASTNQTSMYLCASSSSGGSPSGANVLTFGAGSRLTVL.

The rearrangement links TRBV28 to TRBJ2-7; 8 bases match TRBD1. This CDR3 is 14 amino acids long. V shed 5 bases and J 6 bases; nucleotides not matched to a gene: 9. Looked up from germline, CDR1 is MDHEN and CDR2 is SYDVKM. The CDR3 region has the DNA TGTGCCAGCAGTCCAGGGGGCGCTTCGAGCGAGCAGTACTTC. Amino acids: CASSPGGASSEQYF.

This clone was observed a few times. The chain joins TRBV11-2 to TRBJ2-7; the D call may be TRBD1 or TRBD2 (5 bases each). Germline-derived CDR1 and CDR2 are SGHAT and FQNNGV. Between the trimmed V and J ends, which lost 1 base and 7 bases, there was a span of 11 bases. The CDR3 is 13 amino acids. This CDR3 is CASSLGSWGEQYF. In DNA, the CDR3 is TGTGCCAGCAGCTTAGGCAGTTGGGGGGAGCAGTACTTC.

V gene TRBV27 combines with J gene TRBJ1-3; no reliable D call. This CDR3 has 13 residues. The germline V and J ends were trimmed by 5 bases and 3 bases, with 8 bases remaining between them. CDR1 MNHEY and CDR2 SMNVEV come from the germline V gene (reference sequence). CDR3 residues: CASSPTIGNTIYF. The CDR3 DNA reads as TGTGCCAGCAGTCCGACCATTGGAAACACCATATATTTT.

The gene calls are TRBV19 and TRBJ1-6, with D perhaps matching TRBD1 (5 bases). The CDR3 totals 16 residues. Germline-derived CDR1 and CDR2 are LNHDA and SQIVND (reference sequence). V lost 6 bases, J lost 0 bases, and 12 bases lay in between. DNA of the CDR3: TGTGCCAGTAGGCCCCGGGGGAGCTCCTATAATTCACCCCTCCACTTT. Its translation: CASRPRGSSYNSPLHF.

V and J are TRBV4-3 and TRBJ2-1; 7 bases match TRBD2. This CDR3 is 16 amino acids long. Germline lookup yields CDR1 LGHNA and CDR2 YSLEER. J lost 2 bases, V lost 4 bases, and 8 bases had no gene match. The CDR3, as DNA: TGCGCCAGCAGCCTCCGTCTCAGCGGGGCCTACAATGAGCAGTTCTTC. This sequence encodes CASSLRLSGAYNEQFF.

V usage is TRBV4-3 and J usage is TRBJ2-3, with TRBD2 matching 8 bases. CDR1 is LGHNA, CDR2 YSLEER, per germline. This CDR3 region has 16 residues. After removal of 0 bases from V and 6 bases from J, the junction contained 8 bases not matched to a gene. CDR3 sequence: CASSQDRGGGRDTQYF. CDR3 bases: TGCGCCAGCAGCCAAGATAGAGGCGGGGGGAGGGATACGCAGTATTTT.

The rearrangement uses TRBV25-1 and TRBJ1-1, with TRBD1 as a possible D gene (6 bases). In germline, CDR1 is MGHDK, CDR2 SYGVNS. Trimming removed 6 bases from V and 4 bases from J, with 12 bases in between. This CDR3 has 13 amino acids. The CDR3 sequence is CASRKPGATEAFF. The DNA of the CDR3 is TGTGCCAGCAGAAAGCCGGGGGCCACTGAAGCTTTCTTT.

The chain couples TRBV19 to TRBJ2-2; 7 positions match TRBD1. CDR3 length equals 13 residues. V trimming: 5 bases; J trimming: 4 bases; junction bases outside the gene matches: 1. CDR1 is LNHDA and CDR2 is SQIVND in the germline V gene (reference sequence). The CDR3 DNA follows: TGTGCCAGTAGTCACAGGGGCACCGGGGAGCTGTTTTTT. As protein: CASSHRGTGELFF.

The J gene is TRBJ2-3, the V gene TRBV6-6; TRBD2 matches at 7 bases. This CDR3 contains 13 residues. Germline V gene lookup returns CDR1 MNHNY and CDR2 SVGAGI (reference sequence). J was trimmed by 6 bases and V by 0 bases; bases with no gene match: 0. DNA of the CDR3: TGTGCCAGCAGTTACTCGGGGGGGGATACGCAGTATTTT. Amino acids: CASSYSGGDTQYF.

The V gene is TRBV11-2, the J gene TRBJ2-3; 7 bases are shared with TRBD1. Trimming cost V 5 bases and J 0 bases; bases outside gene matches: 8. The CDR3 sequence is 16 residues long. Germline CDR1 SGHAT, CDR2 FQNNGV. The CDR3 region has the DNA TGTGCCAGCAGCCTCCGGGACAGACCTAGCACAGATACGCAGTATTTT. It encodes CASSLRDRPSTDTQYF. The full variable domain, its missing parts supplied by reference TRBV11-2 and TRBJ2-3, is EAGVAQSPRYKIIEKRQSVAFWCNPISGHATLYWYQQILGQGPKLLIQFQNNGVVDDSQLPKDRFSAERLKGVDSTLKIQPAKLEDSAVYLCASSLRDRPSTDTQYFGPGTRLTVL.

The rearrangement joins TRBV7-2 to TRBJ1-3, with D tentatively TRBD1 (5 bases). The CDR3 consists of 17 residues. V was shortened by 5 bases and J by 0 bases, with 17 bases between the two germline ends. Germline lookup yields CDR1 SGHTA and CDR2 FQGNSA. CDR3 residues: CASSPFTGTVSGNTIYF. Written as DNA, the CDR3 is TGTGCCAGCAGCCCGTTTACCGGGACGGTCTCTGGAAACACCATATATTTT.

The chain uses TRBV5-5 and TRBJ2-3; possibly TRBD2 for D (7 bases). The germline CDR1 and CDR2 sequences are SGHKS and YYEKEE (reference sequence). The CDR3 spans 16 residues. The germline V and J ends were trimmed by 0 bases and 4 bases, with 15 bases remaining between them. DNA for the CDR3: TGTGCCAGCAGCTTGGGTCGGGGGGCGGTCGCAGATACGCAGTATTTT. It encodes CASSLGRGAVADTQYF.

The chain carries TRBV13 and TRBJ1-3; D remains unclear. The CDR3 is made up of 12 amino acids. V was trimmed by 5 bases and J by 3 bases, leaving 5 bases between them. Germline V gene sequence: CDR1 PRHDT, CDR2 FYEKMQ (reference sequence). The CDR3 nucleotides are TGTGCCAGCAGCCACGATGGAAACACCATATATTTT. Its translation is CASSHDGNTIYF.

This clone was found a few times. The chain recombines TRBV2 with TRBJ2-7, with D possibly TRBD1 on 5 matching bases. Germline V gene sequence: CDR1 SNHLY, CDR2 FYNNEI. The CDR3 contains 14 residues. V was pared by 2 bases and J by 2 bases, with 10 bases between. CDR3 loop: CASSESRGPYEQYF. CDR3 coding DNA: TGTGCCAGCAGTGAAAGTAGGGGCCCCTACGAGCAGTACTTC.

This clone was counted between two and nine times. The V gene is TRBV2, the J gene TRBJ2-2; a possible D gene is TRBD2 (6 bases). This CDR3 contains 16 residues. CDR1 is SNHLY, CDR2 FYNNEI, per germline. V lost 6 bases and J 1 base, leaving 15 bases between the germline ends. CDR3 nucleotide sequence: TGTGCCAGCAGCTATGGACGGGGGAGGAACACCGGGGAGCTGTTTTTT. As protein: CASSYGRGRNTGELFF.

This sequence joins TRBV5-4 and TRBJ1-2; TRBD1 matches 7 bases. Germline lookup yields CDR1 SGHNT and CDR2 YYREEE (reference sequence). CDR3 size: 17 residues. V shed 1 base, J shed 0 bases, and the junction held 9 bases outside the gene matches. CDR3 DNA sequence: TGTGCCAGCAGCTTGAAATGGAGACAGGGCACTAACTATGGCTACACCTTC. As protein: CASSLKWRQGTNYGYTF.

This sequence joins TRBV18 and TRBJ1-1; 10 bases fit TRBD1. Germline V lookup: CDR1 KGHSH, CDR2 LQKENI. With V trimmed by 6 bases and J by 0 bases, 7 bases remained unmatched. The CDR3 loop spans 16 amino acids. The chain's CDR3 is CASSPRQGAVNTEAFF. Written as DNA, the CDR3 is TGTGCCAGCTCGCCTCGACAGGGGGCGGTGAACACTGAAGCTTTCTTT.

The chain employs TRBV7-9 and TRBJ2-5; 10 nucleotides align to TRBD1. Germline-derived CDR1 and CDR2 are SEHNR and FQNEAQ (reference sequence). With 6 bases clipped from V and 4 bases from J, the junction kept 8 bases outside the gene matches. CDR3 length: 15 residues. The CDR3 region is CASRPEGTGVETQYF. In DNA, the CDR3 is TGTGCCAGCAGACCGGAGGGGACAGGGGTAGAGACCCAGTACTTC. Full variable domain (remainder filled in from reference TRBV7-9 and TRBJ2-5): DTGVSQNPRHKITKRGQNVTFRCDPISEHNRLYWYRQTLGQGPEFLTYFQNEAQLEKSRLLSDRFSAERPKGSFSTLEIQRTEQGDSAMYLCASRPEGTGVETQYFGPGTRLLVL.

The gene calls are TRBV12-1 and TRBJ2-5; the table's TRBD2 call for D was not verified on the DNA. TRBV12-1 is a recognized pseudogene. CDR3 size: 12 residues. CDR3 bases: TGTGCCAGCAGCTGGCCCGGGGAGACCCAGTACTTC. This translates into CASSWPGETQYF.

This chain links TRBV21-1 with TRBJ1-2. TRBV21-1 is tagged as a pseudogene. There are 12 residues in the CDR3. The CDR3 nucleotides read TGTGCCAGCAGTAACGGGGGGCACGGCTACACCTTC. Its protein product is CASSNGGHGYTF.

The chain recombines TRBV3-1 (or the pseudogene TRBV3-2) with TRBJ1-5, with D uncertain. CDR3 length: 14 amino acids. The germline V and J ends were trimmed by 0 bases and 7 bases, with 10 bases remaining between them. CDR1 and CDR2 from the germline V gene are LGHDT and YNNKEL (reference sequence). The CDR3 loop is CASSQETVKQPQHF. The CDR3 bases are TGTGCCAGCAGCCAAGAAACGGTCAAACAGCCCCAGCATTTT.

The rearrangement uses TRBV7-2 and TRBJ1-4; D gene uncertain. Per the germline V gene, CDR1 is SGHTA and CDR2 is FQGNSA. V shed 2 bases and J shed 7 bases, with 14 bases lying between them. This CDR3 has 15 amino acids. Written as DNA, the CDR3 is TGTGCCAGCAGCTTATCTAGGGTGTACGGTGAAAAACTGTTTTTT. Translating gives CASSLSRVYGEKLFF.

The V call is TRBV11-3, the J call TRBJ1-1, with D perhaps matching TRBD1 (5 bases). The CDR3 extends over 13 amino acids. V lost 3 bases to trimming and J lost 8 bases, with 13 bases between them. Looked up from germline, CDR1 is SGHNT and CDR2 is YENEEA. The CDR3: CASSFSSTAEAFF. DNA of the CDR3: TGTGCCAGCAGCTTTTCCTCGACAGCCGAAGCTTTCTTT.

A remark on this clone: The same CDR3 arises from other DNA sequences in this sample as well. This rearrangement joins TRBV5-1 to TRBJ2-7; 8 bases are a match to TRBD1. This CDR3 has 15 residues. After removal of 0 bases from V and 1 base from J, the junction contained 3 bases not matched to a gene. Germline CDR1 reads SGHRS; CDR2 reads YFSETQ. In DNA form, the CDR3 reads TGCGCCAGCAGCTTGGGACAGGGGTCATCCTACGAGCAGTACTTC. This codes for CASSLGQGSSYEQYF.

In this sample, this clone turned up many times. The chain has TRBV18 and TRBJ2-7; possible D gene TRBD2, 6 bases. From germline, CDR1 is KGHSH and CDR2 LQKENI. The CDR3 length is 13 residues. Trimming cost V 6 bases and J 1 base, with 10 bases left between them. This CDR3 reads CASSGRESYEQYF. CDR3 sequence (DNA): TGTGCCAGCTCGGGACGGGAGTCCTACGAGCAGTACTTC.

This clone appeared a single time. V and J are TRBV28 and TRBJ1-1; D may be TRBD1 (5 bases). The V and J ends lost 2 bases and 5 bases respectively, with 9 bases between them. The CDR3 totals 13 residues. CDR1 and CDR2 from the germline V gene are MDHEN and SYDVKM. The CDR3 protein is CASSLRGRTEAFF. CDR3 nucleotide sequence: TGTGCCAGCAGTTTAAGGGGCCGTACTGAAGCTTTCTTT.

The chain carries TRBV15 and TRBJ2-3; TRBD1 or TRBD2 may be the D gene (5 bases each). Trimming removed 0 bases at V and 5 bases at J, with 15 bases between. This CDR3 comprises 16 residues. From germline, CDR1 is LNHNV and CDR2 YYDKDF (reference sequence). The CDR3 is CATSRDRGQGLDTQYF. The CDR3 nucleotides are TGTGCCACCAGCAGAGATAGAGGGCAGGGATTAGATACGCAGTATTTT.

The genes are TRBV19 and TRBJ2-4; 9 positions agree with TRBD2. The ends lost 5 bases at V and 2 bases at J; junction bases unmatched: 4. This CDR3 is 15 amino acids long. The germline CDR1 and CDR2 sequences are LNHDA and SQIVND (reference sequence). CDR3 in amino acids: CASSHSGGTKNIQYF. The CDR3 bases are TGTGCCAGTAGTCATAGCGGGGGAACCAAAAACATTCAGTACTTC.